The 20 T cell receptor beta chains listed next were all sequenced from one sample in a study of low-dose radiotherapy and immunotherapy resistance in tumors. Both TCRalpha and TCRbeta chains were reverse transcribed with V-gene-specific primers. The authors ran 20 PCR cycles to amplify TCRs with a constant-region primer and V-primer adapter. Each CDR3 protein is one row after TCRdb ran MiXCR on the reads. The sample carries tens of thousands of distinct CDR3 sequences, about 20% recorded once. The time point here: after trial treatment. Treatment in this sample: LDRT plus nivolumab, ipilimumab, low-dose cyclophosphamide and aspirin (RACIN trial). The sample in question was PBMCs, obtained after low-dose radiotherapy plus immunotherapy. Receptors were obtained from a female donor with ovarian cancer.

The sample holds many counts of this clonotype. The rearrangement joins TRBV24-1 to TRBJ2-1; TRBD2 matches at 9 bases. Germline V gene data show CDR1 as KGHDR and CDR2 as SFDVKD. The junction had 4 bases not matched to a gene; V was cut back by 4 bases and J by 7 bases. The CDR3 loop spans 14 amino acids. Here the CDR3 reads CATSERTSANEQFF. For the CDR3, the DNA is TGTGCCACCAGTGAGAGGACTAGCGCGAATGAGCAGTTCTTC.

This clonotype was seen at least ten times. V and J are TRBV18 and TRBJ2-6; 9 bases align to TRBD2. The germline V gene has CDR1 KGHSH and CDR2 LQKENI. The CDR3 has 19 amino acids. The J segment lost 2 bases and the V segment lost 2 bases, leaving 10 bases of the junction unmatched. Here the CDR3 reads CASSPERGGGAAGANVLTF. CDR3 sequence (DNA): TGTGCCAGCTCACCAGAACGAGGCGGGGGGGCCGCTGGGGCCAACGTCCTGACTTTC.

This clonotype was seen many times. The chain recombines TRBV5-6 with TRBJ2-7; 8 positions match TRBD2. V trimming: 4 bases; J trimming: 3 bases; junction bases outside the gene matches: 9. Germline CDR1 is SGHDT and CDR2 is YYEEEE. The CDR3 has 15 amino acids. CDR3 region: CASSPGTGGIYEQYF. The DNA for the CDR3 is TGTGCCAGCAGCCCCGGGACGGGAGGGATCTACGAGCAGTACTTC.

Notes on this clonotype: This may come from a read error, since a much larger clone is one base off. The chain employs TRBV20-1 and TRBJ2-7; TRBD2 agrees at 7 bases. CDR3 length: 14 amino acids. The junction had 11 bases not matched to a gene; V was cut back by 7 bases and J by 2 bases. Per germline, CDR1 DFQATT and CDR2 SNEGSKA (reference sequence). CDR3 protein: CSGRGGKPTYEQYF. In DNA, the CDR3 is TGCAGTGGTAGGGGAGGGAAGCCAACCTACGAGCAGTACTTC.

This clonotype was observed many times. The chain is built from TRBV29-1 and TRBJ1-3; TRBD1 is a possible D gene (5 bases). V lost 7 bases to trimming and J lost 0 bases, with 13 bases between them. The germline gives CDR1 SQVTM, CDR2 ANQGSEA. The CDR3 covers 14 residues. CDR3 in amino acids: CSATGTYSGNTIYF. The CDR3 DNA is TGCAGCGCCACAGGCACCTACTCTGGAAACACCATATATTTT.

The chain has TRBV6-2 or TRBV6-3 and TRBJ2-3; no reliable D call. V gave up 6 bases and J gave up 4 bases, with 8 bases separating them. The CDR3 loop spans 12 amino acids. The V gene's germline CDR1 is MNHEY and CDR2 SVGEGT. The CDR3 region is CASRNTADTQYF. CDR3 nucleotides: TGTGCCAGCAGAAACACTGCAGATACGCAGTATTTT.

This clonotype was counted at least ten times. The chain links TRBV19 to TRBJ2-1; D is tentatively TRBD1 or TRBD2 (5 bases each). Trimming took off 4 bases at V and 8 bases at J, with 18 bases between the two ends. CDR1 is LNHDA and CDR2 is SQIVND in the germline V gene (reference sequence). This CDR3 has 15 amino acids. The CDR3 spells CASSRDLPFGDEQFF. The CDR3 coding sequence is TGTGCCAGTAGTAGGGACCTCCCCTTCGGGGATGAGCAGTTCTTC.

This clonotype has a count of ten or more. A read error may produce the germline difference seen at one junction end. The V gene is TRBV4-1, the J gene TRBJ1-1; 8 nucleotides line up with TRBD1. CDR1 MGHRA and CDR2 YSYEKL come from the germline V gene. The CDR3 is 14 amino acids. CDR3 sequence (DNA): TGCGCCAGCATCCAAGGGACAGGGAACACTGAAGCTTTCTTT. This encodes CASIQGTGNTEAFF.

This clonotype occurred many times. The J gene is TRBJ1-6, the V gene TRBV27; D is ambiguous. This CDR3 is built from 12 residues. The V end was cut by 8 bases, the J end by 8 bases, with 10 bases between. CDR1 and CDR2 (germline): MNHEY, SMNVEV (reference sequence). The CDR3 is CASCNIDSPLHF. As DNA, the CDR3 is TGTGCCAGCTGTAACATAGATTCACCCCTCCACTTT.

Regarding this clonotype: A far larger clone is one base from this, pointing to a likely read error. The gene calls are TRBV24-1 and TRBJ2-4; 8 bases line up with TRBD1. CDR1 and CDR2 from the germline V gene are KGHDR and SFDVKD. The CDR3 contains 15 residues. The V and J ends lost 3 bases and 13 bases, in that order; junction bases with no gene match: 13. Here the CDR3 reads CATSDPGTGDNEQYF. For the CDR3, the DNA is TGTGCCACCAGTGATCCTGGGACAGGTGACAATGAGCAGTACTTC.

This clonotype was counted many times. The CDR3 loop reads CASSDGQYAGYTF. The DNA of the CDR3 is TGTGCCAGCAGCGACGGGCAGTACGCAGGCTACACCTTC. The chain recombines TRBV28 with TRBJ1-2; D not resolved. Trimming took off 6 bases at V and 8 bases at J, with 16 bases between the two ends. In germline, CDR1 is MDHEN, CDR2 SYDVKM. The CDR3 is 13 residues long.

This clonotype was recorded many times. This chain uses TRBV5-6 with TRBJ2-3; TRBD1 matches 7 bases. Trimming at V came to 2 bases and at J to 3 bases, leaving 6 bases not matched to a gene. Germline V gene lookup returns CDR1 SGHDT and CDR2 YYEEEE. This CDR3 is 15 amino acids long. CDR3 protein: CASSFYRGRTDTQYF. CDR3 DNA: TGTGCCAGCAGCTTCTACAGGGGACGAACAGATACGCAGTATTTT.

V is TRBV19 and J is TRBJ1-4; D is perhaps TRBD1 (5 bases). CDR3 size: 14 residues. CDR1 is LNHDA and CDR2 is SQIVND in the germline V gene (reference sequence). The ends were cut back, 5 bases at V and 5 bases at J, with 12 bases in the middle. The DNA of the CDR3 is TGTGCCAGTAGTGGGCGCCAGGGCAATGAAAAACTGTTTTTT. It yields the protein CASSGRQGNEKLFF.

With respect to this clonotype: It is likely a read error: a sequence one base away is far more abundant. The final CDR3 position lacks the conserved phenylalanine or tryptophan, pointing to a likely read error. The CDR3: CASTIHNRGGYGYTL. CDR3 coding DNA: TGTGCCAGCACAATACATAACAGGGGTGGCTATGGCTACACCTTA. The chain is built from TRBV7-6 and TRBJ1-2; TRBD1 matches 7 bases. Germline loops: CDR1 SGHVS, CDR2 FNYEAQ. V shed 7 bases, J shed 4 bases, and the junction held 12 bases outside the gene matches. This CDR3 spans 15 amino acids.

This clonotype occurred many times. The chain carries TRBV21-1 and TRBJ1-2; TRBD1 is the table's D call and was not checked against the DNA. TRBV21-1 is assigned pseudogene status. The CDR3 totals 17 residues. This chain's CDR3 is CASSATSPKGSNYGYTF. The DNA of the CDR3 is TGTGCCAGCAGCGCTACGTCCCCAAAAGGATCTAACTATGGCTACACCTTC.

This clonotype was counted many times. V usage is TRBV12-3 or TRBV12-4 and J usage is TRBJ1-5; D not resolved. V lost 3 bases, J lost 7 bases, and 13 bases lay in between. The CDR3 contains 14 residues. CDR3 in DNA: TGTGCCAGCAGTTTGGACCTTCCAGGACAGCCCCAGCATTTT. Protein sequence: CASSLDLPGQPQHF.

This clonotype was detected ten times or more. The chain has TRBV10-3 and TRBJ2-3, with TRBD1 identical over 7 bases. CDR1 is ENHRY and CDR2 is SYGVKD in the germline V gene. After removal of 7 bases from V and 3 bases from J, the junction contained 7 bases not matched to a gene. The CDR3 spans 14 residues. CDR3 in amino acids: CAIKYRDRTDTQYF. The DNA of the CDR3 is TGTGCCATCAAATACCGGGACAGAACAGATACGCAGTATTTT.

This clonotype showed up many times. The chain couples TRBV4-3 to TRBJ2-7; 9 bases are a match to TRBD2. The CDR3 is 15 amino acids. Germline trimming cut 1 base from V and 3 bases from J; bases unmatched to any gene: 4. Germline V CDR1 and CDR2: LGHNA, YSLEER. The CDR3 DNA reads TGCGCCAGCAGCCAAGGTCCTAGCGGGGTCTACGAGCAGTACTTC. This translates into CASSQGPSGVYEQYF.

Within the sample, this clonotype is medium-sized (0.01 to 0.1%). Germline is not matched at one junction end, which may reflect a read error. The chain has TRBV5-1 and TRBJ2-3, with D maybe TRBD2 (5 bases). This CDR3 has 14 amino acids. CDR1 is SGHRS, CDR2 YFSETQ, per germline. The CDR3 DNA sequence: TGTGCCAGCAGCGGCGCAGGAAGCACAGATACGCAGTATTTT. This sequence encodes CASSGAGSTDTQYF.

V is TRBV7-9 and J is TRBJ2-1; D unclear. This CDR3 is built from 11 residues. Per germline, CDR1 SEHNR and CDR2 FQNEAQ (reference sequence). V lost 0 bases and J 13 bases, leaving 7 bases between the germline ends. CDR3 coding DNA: TGTGCCAGCAGCTTAGCCATCCTTCAGTTCTTC. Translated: CASSLAILQFF.